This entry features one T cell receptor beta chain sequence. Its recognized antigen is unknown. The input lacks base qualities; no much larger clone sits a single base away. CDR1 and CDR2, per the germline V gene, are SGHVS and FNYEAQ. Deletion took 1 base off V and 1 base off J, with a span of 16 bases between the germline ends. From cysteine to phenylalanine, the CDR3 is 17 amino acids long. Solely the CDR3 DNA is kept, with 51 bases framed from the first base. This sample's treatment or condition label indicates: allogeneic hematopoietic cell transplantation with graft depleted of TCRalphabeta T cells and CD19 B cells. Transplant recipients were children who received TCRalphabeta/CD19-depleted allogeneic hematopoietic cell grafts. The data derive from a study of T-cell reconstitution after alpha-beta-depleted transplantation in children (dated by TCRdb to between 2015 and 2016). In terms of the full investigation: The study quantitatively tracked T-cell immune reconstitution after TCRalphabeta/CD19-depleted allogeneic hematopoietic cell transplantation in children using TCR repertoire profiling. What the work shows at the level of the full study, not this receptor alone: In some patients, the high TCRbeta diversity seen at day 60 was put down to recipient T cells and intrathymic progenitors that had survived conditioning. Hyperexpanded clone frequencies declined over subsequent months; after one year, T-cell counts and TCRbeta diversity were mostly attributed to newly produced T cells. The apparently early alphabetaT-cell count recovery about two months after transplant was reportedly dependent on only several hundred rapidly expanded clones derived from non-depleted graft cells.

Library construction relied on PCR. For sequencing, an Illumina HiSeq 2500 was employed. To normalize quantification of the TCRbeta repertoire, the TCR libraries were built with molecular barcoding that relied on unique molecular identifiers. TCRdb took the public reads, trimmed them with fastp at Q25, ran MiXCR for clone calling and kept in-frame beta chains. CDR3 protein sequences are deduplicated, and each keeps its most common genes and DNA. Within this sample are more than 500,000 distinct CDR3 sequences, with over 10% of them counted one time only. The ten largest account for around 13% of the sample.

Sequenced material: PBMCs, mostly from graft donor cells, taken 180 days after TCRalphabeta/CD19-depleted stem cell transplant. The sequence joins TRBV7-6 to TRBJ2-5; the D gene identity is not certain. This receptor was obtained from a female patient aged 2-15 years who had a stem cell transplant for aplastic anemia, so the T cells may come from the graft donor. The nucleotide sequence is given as TGTGCCAGCAGCTTAGATAAGGCTCAACCCCTCCAAGAGACCCAGTACTTC. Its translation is CASSLDKAQPLQETQYF.